The 29 T cell receptor beta chains in this list originate from one sample, sequenced in a study of blood T cell repertoires in COVID-19. Assay used: immunoSEQ multiplex PCR; TCRdb lists only in-frame clones, some missing. The sample has 150,000 or so clones; around 86% are singletons. Sequenced input: peripheral blood. The receptors shown here come from a man aged 55-75 years with COVID-19, enrolled during active disease.

The V gene is TRBV14, the J gene TRBJ2-5, with D maybe TRBD1 (7 bases). The ends were cut back, 0 bases at V and 7 bases at J, with 12 bases in the middle. This CDR3 spans 14 amino acids. Looked up from germline, CDR1 is SGHDN and CDR2 is FVKESK. This chain's CDR3 is CASSQDYRGGTQYF. The CDR3 coding sequence is TGTGCCAGCAGCCAAGACTACAGGGGAGGGACCCAGTACTTC.

The count of this clone is one. The chain links TRBV6-6 to TRBJ2-7, with 10 bases matching TRBD1. This CDR3 has 16 residues. Germline-derived CDR1 and CDR2 are MNHNY and SVGAGI (reference sequence). With V trimmed by 6 bases and J by 4 bases, 12 bases remained unmatched. CDR3 residues: CASRRRDRGSLYEQYF. The DNA for the CDR3 is TGTGCCAGCAGGCGCCGGGACAGGGGATCACTGTACGAGCAGTACTTC.

J is TRBJ2-5 and V is TRBV19, with TRBD1 matching over 10 bases. After removal of 6 bases from V and 3 bases from J, the junction contained 10 bases not matched to a gene. Germline CDR1 is LNHDA and CDR2 is SQIVND (reference sequence). This CDR3 contains 16 residues. Here the CDR3 DNA reads TGTGCCAGTAGCACCGGACAGGGGGTCCCCAAAGAGACCCAGTACTTC. Translation: CASSTGQGVPKETQYF. Supplemented by reference TRBV19 and TRBJ2-5, the full variable domain reads DGGITQSPKYLFRKEGQNVTLSCEQNLNHDAMYWYRQDPGQGLRLIYYSQIVNDFQKGDIAEGYSVSREKKESFPLTVTSAQKNPTAFYLCASSTGQGVPKETQYFGPGTRLLVL.

The genes are TRBV7-9 and TRBJ1-5, with 7 bases aligning to TRBD1. This CDR3 is built from 13 residues. Germline loops: CDR1 SEHNR, CDR2 FQNEAQ (reference sequence). The V gene end was trimmed by 5 bases and the J gene end by 4 bases; junction bases not matched to a gene: 2. CDR3 region: CASSRDSNQPQHF. In DNA form, the CDR3 reads TGTGCCAGCAGCCGGGACAGTAATCAGCCCCAGCATTTT.

The chain carries TRBV6-5 and TRBJ1-4; D gene ambiguous. There are 13 residues in the CDR3. The germline V gene encodes CDR1 MNHEY and CDR2 SVGAGI. The V gene lost 0 bases and the J gene lost 7 bases, with 6 bases spanning the gap. CDR3 sequence reads: CASSYSNSEKLFF. Here the CDR3 DNA reads TGTGCCAGCAGTTACTCGAATAGTGAAAAACTGTTTTTT.

This clone came up many times. The gene calls are TRBV11-3 and TRBJ2-1; the match to TRBD2 covers 9 bases. The CDR3 consists of 17 residues. Trimming took 0 bases from V and 10 from J; bases not matched to a gene: 13. Germline lookup yields CDR1 SGHNT and CDR2 YENEEA. The CDR3 protein is CASSLDTLIAGELEQFF. The CDR3 DNA reads TGTGCCAGCAGCTTAGATACCCTAATAGCGGGAGAATTAGAGCAGTTCTTC.

The chain links TRBV19 to TRBJ1-5; 7 bases line up with TRBD1. V trimming: 5 bases; J trimming: 1 base; junction bases outside the gene matches: 11. The CDR3 loop spans 17 amino acids. Germline V gene sequence: CDR1 LNHDA, CDR2 SQIVND (reference sequence). The CDR3 DNA reads TGTGCCAGTAGTCCGGGACAGCAACCGGGGAGCAATCAGCCCCAGCATTTT. Its protein product is CASSPGQQPGSNQPQHF. The whole variable domain, filled in from reference TRBV19 and TRBJ1-5, reads DGGITQSPKYLFRKEGQNVTLSCEQNLNHDAMYWYRQDPGQGLRLIYYSQIVNDFQKGDIAEGYSVSREKKESFPLTVTSAQKNPTAFYLCASSPGQQPGSNQPQHFGDGTRLSIL.

DNA of the CDR3: TGTGCCAGTAGTATAGCGGGAGGGCCGGATGAGCAGTTCTTC. Protein sequence: CASSIAGGPDEQFF. The genes are TRBV19 and TRBJ2-1, with TRBD2 matching over 8 bases. CDR1 and CDR2 (germline): LNHDA, SQIVND (reference sequence). V was pared by 1 base and J by 8 bases, with 4 bases of the junction left unmatched. The CDR3 extends over 14 amino acids.

The chain carries TRBV4-3 and TRBJ1-6; D may be TRBD1 (5 bases). The germline V gene encodes CDR1 LGHNA and CDR2 YSLEER. The CDR3 length is 16 residues. V shed 0 bases and J shed 10 bases, with 16 bases lying between them. CDR3 sequence reads: CASSQEGRQGISPLHF. The DNA of the CDR3 is TGCGCCAGCAGCCAAGAGGGAAGGCAGGGCATCTCACCCCTCCACTTT.

The gene calls are TRBV7-9 and TRBJ2-7; 8 bases fit TRBD1. J lost 2 bases, V lost 4 bases, and 13 bases had no gene match. CDR3 length equals 17 residues. Germline CDR1 is SEHNR and CDR2 is FQNEAQ (reference sequence). Here the CDR3 DNA reads TGTGCCAGCAGCTACCCTTTGGGGGGACAGGAAACCTACGAGCAGTACTTC. The encoded protein is CASSYPLGGQETYEQYF.

V is TRBV7-2 and J is TRBJ1-2; TRBD1 might be the D (6 bases). V lost 5 bases and J 7 bases, leaving 23 bases between the germline ends. The CDR3 is 16 amino acids. Germline-derived CDR1 and CDR2 are SGHTA and FQGNSA. CDR3 in DNA: TGTGCCAGCAGCGGAAGGGAATCTGGGACAAGAGGTGGCTACACCTTC. The encoded protein is CASSGRESGTRGGYTF.

The V gene is TRBV21-1, the J gene TRBJ1-5; the table's D call, TRBD1, was not checked against the DNA. TRBV21-1 is listed as a pseudogene. The length of the CDR3 is 15 residues. CDR3 protein: CASSKSDSKNQPQHF. The CDR3 DNA follows: TGTGCCAGCAGCAAAAGTGACAGTAAGAATCAGCCCCAGCATTTT.

This chain connects TRBV18 to TRBJ2-3; 7 bases are shared with TRBD2. V gave up 6 bases and J gave up 2 bases; unmatched junction bases: 11. From germline, CDR1 is KGHSH and CDR2 LQKENI. The CDR3 has 16 residues. CDR3 amino acids: CASSPSGTRNTDTQYF. For the CDR3, the DNA is TGTGCCAGCTCTCCCAGCGGGACCCGGAACACAGATACGCAGTATTTT.

The genes are TRBV11-3 and TRBJ2-5; 8 positions match TRBD1. The CDR3 sequence is 16 residues long. Germline V gives CDR1 SGHNT, CDR2 YENEEA. The J segment lost 4 bases and the V segment lost 5 bases, leaving 12 bases of the junction unmatched. DNA of the CDR3: TGTGCCAGCAGCACCCTAGACAGGGGACCCCGAGAGACCCAGTACTTC. The encoded protein is CASSTLDRGPRETQYF.

The rearrangement joins TRBV7-3 to TRBJ1-5; D call uncertain. Per the germline V gene, CDR1 is SGHTA and CDR2 is FQGTGA. V lost 3 bases to trimming and J lost 6 bases, with 12 bases between them. There are 14 residues in the CDR3. CDR3 bases: TGTGCCAGCAGCTTGCATGCGGGTTCTCAGCCCCAGCATTTT. Amino acid sequence: CASSLHAGSQPQHF.

The chain couples TRBV7-3 to TRBJ2-7, with TRBD2 identical over 8 bases. V gave up 5 bases and J gave up 3 bases; unmatched junction bases: 12. This CDR3 comprises 16 residues. Germline loops: CDR1 SGHTA, CDR2 FQGTGA. CDR3 region: CASSQSGSGANYEQYF. The CDR3 coding sequence is TGTGCCAGCAGCCAGAGCGGTAGCGGGGCGAACTACGAGCAGTACTTC.

The chain links TRBV5-1 to TRBJ2-3, with 11 bases lining up with TRBD2. V was clipped by 1 base and J by 2 bases; unmatched bases: 9. CDR1 is SGHRS and CDR2 is YFSETQ in the germline V gene. This CDR3 comprises 18 residues. In DNA form, the CDR3 reads TGCGCCAGCAGCTTGTTTAGCGGGGGGGCCGTGACCACAGATACGCAGTATTTT. Translating it yields CASSLFSGGAVTTDTQYF.

V usage is TRBV7-8 and J usage is TRBJ2-4; no clear D. Trimming pared 3 bases from V and 0 bases from J, leaving 12 bases between. The V gene's germline CDR1 is SGHVS and CDR2 FQNEAQ. The CDR3 covers 16 residues. CDR3 sequence: CASSFSTVLAKNIQYF. The CDR3 DNA follows: TGTGCCAGCAGCTTCTCTACTGTACTAGCCAAAAACATTCAGTACTTC.

The chain is built from TRBV7-2 and TRBJ1-4; perhaps TRBD1 as D (5 bases). In germline, CDR1 is SGHTA, CDR2 FQGNSA. The CDR3 length is 15 residues. The germline V and J ends were trimmed by 1 base and 4 bases, with 10 bases remaining between them. CDR3 in DNA: TGTGCCAGCAGCTTAGAACCAGGGCTTAATGAAAAACTGTTTTTT. Its translation: CASSLEPGLNEKLFF.

This clone was seen only a few times. This chain connects TRBV6-5 to TRBJ1-4; 8 positions match TRBD1. The CDR3 is 14 residues long. J lost 3 bases, V lost 7 bases, and 4 bases had no gene match. Germline lookup yields CDR1 MNHEY and CDR2 SVGAGI. CDR3 in DNA: TGTGCCAGCACCCTGGGACAGGCTAATGAAAAACTGTTTTTT. Translated, it gives CASTLGQANEKLFF.

This chain joins TRBV30 and TRBJ2-5; 10 bases map to TRBD1. The ends lost 3 bases at V and 5 bases at J; junction bases unmatched: 0. In germline, CDR1 is GTSNPN, CDR2 SVGIG (reference sequence). The CDR3 runs to 12 residues. CDR3 loop: CAWRDRGETQYF. DNA of the CDR3: TGTGCCTGGAGGGACAGGGGGGAGACCCAGTACTTC.

CDR3 coding DNA: TGTGCCAGCTCACGACAGGGGATTCGCGACAACACTGAAGCTTTCTTT. This translates into CASSRQGIRDNTEAFF. This chain joins TRBV18 and TRBJ1-1, with 8 bases lining up with TRBD1. The CDR3 totals 16 residues. V was pared by 4 bases and J by 2 bases, with 9 bases of the junction left unmatched. The germline V gene has CDR1 KGHSH and CDR2 LQKENI.

The V call is TRBV3-1 (or the pseudogene TRBV3-2), the J call TRBJ1-3, with D unclear. This CDR3 is built from 16 residues. The germline V gene has CDR1 LGHDT and CDR2 YNNKEL (reference sequence). Trimming removed 3 bases from V and 0 bases from J, with 12 bases in between. Here the CDR3 reads CASSHLVGPSGNTIYF. DNA for the CDR3: TGTGCCAGCAGCCATCTTGTTGGGCCCTCTGGAAACACCATATATTTT.

The V and J genes are TRBV24-1 and TRBJ2-3, with no clear D. Trimming cost V 1 base and J 0 bases, with 13 bases left between them. This CDR3 region has 17 residues. The germline V gene encodes CDR1 KGHDR and CDR2 SFDVKD. This CDR3 is CATSDFEPLQSTDTQYF. CDR3 sequence (DNA): TGTGCCACCAGTGATTTCGAGCCCCTACAGAGCACAGATACGCAGTATTTT.

This chain uses TRBV19 with TRBJ2-1, with TRBD2 identical over 12 bases. The CDR3 contains 18 residues. V shed 2 bases and J 0 bases; nucleotides not matched to a gene: 5. CDR1 LNHDA and CDR2 SQIVND come from the germline V gene (reference sequence). This chain's CDR3 is CASSIRWGLAGSYNEQFF. For the CDR3, the DNA is TGTGCCAGTAGTATAAGATGGGGACTAGCGGGCTCCTACAATGAGCAGTTCTTC. Variable domain in full (rest from reference TRBV19 and TRBJ2-1): DGGITQSPKYLFRKEGQNVTLSCEQNLNHDAMYWYRQDPGQGLRLIYYSQIVNDFQKGDIAEGYSVSREKKESFPLTVTSAQKNPTAFYLCASSIRWGLAGSYNEQFFGPGTRLTVL.

The sample holds one count of this clone. The chain has TRBV12-3 or TRBV12-4 and TRBJ1-1; D call uncertain. Trimming pared 2 bases from V and 1 base from J, leaving 5 bases between. This CDR3 has 13 amino acids. The CDR3 DNA reads as TGTGCCAGCAGTTTAAGCCCGAACACTGAAGCTTTCTTT. It translates to CASSLSPNTEAFF.

The rearrangement links TRBV4-1 to TRBJ2-1, with 8 bases fitting TRBD1. Germline-derived CDR1 and CDR2 are MGHRA and YSYEKL. CDR3 length equals 17 residues. V was pared by 6 bases and J by 6 bases, with 16 bases of the junction left unmatched. CDR3: CASRNNHGQGNLNEQFF. CDR3 coding DNA: TGCGCCAGCAGAAACAACCACGGACAGGGAAACCTCAATGAGCAGTTCTTC.

The chain joins TRBV28 to TRBJ1-1; D unresolved. The length of the CDR3 is 12 residues. V dropped 6 bases and J dropped 11 bases, with 16 bases sitting between them. CDR1 and CDR2 from the germline V gene are MDHEN and SYDVKM. DNA of the CDR3: TGTGCCAGCAGCTTGGAGACCGGGATGGCTTTCTTT. It specifies CASSLETGMAFF. Complete variable domain (other parts from reference TRBV28 and TRBJ1-1): DVKVTQSSRYLVKRTGEKVFLECVQDMDHENMFWYRQDPGLGLRLIYFSYDVKMKEKGDIPEGYSVSREKKERFSLILESASTNQTSMYLCASSLETGMAFFGQGTRLTVV.

V usage is TRBV28 and J usage is TRBJ1-5; 7 nucleotides align to TRBD1. Germline CDR1 reads MDHEN; CDR2 reads SYDVKM. CDR3 size: 16 residues. The trim removed 2 bases at V and 0 bases at J, leaving 4 bases unmatched. The CDR3 spells CASSLKHRGSNQPQHF. In DNA, the CDR3 is TGTGCCAGCAGTTTAAAACACAGGGGTAGCAATCAGCCCCAGCATTTT.